The clone carrying this TCR beta chain was picked up one time. Antigen specificity is unknown. Libraries were prepared by immunoSEQ multiplex PCR; TCRdb keeps only in-frame clonotypes and omits some of them. The table records about 200,000 clones, about 92% of them present only once. The CDR3 length is 14 residues. CDR1 and CDR2 (germline): LNHDA, SQIVND (reference sequence). The V end was cut by 5 bases, the J end by 6 bases, with 14 bases between. The sample comes from a study of T cell responses to AZD1222 COVID-19 vaccine. Study conclusions and caveats: Donors skewed white British and female; clonal diversity was possibly underestimated. AZD1222 recipients seropositive at baseline numbered only six. As reported, nearly half of all spike-specific TCRs target variant regions that are unmutated.

The starting material was peripheral blood, obtained on day 0 of MenACWY control vaccination. The gene calls are TRBV19 and TRBJ1-5; TRBD1 might be the D (5 bases). The clonotype comes from an adult in good health. CDR3 in amino acids: CASSDRTFFQPQHF. In DNA form, the CDR3 reads TGTGCCAGTAGTGACCGGACATTTTTTCAGCCCCAGCATTTT.